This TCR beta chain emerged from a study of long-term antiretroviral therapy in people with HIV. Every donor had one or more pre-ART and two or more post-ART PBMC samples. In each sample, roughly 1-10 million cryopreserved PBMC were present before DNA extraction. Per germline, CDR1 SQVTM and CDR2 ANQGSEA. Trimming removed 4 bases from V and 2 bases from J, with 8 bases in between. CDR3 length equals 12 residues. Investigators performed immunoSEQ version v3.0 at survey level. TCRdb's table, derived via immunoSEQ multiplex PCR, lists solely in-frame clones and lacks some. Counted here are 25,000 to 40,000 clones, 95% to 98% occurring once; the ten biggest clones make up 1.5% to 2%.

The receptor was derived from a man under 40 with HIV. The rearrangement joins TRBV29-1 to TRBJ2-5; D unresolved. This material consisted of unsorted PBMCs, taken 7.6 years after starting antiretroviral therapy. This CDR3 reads CSVVETQETQYF. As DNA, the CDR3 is TGCAGCGTTGTGGAGACACAAGAGACCCAGTACTTC.